This T cell receptor beta chain is drawn from a study of graft-versus-host responses after intestinal transplantation. CDR1 is SGDLS, CDR2 YYNGEE, per germline. V shed 3 bases, J shed 7 bases, and the junction held 6 bases outside the gene matches. CDR3 length: 15 residues. Study outcomes and limitations: Allografts from individuals with graft-donor T cell macrochimerism displayed high graft-versus-host to host-versus-graft clonal ratios.

About this clone: The antigen is undetermined.

Clones were sequenced by immunoSEQ multiplex PCR, and TCRdb holds only the in-frame ones, with some missing. The data hold about 25,000 clones, with roughly 94% observed a single time. The TCR was taken from a human patient who received an intestinal transplant, so some T cells may come from the graft donor. The chain employs TRBV9 and TRBJ2-2; 10 bases are shared with TRBD1. The sequences come from PBMCs, collected 156 days after intestinal transplant. The CDR3 sequence: CASSGGQGVGGELFF. The CDR3 nucleotides are TGTGCCAGCAGCGGCGGACAGGGGGTTGGCGGGGAGCTGTTTTTT.